Given below is one T cell receptor (beta chain) in context. Antigen: not known. The CDR3 has 15 residues. Germline-derived CDR1 and CDR2 are MNHEY and SMNVEV (reference sequence). V dropped 3 bases and J dropped 1 base, with 10 bases sitting between them. The data were obtained in a study of Ad26.COV2.S vaccination and SARS-CoV-2 variants. As for the study in general: Donor allocation was to the COV1001 Ad26.COV2.S trial arm. Intramuscularly, Ad26.COV2.S was given either once or twice, 56 days apart.

Repertoires were generated with immunoSEQ multiplex PCR, while TCRdb's copy carries only in-frame clones and drops some. The sample carries about 370,000 clones, over 75% recorded once. Notes on the study in general: It is possible that the TCR breadth and depth analyses underestimated the total T cell responses. Breadth of non-spike TCRs did not differ between vaccinees and placebo recipients.

The sample's treatment: some 19 received Ad26.COV2.S at low or high dose, single or two shots; five or six received placebo; per-sample allocation not given. At day 63 after the first vaccine or placebo injection, samples were drawn. The clonotype originates from a person between 18 and 65 years old who received the Ad26.COV2.S COVID-19 vaccine or a placebo. The chain is built from TRBV27 and TRBJ1-5; D is ambiguous. The material was peripheral blood, obtained in a trial of Ad26.COV2.S vaccine versus placebo. CDR3 residues: CASSFVGGSNQPQHF. CDR3 nucleotide sequence: TGTGCCAGCAGTTTCGTAGGCGGCAGCAATCAGCCCCAGCATTTT.